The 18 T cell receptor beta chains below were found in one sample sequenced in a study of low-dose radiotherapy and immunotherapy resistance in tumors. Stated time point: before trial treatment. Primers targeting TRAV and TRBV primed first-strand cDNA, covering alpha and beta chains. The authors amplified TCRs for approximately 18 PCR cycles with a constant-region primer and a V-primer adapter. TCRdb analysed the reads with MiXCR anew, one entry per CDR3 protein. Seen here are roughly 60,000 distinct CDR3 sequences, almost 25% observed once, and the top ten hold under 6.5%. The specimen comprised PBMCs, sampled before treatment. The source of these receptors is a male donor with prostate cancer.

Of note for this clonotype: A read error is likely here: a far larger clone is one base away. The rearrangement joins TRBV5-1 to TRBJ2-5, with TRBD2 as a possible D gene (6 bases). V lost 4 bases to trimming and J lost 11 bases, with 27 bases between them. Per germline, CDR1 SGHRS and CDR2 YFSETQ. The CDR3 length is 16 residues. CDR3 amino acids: CASSPRTISNNNEQYF. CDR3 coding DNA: TGCGCCAGCAGCCCCCGGACTATATCGAACAACAATGAGCAGTACTTC.

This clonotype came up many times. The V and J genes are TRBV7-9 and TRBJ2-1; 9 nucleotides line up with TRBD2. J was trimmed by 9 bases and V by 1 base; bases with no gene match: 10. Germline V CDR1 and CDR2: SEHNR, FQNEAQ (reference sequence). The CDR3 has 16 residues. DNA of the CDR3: TGTGCCAGCAGCTTAGACGCCGGCGGGAGGGCCGTTGAGCAGTTCTTC. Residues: CASSLDAGGRAVEQFF.

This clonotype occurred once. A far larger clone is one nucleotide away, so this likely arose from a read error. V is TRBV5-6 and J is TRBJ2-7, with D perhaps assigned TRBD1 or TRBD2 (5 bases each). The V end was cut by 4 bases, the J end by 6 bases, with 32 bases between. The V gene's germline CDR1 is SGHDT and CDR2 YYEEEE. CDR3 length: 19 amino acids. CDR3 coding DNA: TGTGCCAGCAGCCAAGAGTGGGGACGACCGGGAAGCACTCTCTGCGAGCAGTACTTC. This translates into CASSQEWGRPGSTLCEQYF.

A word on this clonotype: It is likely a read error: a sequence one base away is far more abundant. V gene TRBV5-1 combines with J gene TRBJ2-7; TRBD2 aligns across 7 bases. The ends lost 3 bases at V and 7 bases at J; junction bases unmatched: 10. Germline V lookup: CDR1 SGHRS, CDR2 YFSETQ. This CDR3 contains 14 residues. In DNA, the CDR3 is TGCGCCAGCAGCTCTGCGGGAGTAGGGAATGAGCAGTACTTC. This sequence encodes CASSSAGVGNEQYF.

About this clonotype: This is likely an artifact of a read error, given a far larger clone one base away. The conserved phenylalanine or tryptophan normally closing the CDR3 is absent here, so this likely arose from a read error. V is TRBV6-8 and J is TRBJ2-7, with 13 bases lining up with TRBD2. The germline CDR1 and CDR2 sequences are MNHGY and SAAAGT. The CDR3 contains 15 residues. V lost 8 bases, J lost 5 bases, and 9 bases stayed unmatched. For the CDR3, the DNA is TGTGCCAGCGGCGCCACTAGCGGGGGGGCCAACGAGCAGTACTAC. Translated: CASGATSGGANEQYY.

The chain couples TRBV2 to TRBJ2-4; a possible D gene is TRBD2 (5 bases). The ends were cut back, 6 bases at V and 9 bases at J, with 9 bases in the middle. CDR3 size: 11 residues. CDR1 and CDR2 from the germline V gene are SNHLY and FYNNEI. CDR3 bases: TGTGCCAGCAGCCACGGGATCATTCAGTACTTC. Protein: CASSHGIIQYF.

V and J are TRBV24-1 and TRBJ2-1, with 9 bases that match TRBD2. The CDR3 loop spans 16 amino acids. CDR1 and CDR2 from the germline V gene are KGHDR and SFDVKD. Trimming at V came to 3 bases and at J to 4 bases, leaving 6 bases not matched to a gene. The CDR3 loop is CATSDTGTSRYNEQFF. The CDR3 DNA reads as TGTGCCACCAGTGATACCGGGACTAGCAGATACAATGAGCAGTTCTTC.

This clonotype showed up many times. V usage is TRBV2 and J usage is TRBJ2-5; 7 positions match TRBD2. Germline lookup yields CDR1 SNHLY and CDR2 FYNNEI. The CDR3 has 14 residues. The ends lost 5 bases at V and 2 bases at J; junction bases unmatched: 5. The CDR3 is CASSYSGAQETQYF. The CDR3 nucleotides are TGTGCCAGCAGTTACAGCGGGGCTCAAGAGACCCAGTACTTC.

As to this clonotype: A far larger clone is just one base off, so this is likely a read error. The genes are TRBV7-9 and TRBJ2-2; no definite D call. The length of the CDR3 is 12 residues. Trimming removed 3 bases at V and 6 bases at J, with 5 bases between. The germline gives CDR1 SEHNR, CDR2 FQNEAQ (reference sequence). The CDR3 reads CASSFSSGELFF. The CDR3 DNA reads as TGTGCCAGCAGCTTCTCCTCCGGGGAGCTGTTTTTT.

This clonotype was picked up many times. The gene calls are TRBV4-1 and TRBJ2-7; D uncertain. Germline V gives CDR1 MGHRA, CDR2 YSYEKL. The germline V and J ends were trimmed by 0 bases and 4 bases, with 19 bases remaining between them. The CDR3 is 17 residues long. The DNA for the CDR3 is TGCGCCAGCAGCCAAGACTTTTTGCGCATTCCCGCTTACGAGCAGTACTTC. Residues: CASSQDFLRIPAYEQYF.

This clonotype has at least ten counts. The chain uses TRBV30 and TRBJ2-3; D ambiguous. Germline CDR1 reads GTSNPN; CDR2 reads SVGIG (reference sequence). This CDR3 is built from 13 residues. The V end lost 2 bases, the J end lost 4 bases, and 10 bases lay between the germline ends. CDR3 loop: CAWSRKAPDTQYF. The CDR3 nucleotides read TGTGCCTGGAGTCGAAAAGCCCCAGATACGCAGTATTTT. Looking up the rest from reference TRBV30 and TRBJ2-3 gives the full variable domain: SQTIHQWPATLVQPVGSPLSLECTVEGTSNPNLYWYRQAAGRGLQLLFYSVGIGQISSEVPQNLSASRPQDRQFILSSKKLLLSDSGFYLCAWSRKAPDTQYFGPGTRLTVL.

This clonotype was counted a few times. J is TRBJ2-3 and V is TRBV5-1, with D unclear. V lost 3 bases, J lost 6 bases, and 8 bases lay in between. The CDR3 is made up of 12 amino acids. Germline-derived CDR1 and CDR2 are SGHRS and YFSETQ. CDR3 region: CASSSQQDTQYF. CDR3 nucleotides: TGCGCCAGCAGCTCCCAGCAGGATACGCAGTATTTT.

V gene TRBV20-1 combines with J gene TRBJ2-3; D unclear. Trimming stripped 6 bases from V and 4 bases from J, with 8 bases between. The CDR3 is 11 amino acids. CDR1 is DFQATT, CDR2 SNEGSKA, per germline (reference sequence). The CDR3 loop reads CSAVASDTQYF. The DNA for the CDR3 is TGCAGTGCCGTCGCTTCAGATACGCAGTATTTT.

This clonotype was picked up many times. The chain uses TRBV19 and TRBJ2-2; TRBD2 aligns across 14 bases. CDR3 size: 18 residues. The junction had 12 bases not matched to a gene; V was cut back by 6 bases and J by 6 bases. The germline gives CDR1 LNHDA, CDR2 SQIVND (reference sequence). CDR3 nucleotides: TGTGCCAGTAGCCTTGGACTAGCGGGGGGCCTTGTCCCCGGGGAGCTGTTTTTT. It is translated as CASSLGLAGGLVPGELFF.

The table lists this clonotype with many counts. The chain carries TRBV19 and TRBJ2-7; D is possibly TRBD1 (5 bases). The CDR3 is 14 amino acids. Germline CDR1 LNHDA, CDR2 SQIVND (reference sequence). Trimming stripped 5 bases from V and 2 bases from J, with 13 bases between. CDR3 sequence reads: CASSSQTVTYEQYF. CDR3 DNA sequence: TGTGCCAGTAGTTCACAGACAGTTACCTACGAGCAGTACTTC.

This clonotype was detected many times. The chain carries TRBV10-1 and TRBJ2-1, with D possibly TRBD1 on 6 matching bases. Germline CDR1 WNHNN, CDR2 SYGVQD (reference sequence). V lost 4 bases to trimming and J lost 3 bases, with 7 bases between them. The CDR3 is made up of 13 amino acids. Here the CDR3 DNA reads TGCGCCAGCAGTGTGGACAGCTACAATGAGCAGTTCTTC. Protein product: CASSVDSYNEQFF.

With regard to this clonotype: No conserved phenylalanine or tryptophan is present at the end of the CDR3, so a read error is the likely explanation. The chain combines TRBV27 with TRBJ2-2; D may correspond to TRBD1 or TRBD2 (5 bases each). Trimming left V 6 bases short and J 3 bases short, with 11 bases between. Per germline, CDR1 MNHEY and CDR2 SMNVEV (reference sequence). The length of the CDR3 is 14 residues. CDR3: CASRTGTHTGELFY. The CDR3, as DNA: TGTGCCAGCAGGACCGGGACCCACACCGGGGAGCTGTTTTAT.

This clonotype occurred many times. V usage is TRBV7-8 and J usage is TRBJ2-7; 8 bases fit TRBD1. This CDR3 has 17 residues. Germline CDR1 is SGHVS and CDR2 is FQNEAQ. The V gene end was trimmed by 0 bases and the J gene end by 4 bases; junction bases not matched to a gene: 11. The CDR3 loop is CASSLASDRAYQYEQYF. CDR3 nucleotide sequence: TGTGCCAGCAGCTTAGCATCGGACAGGGCGTATCAATACGAGCAGTACTTC.